The 17 T cell receptor beta chains in this list originate from one sample, sequenced in a study of long-term antiretroviral therapy in people with HIV. Sequencing used immunoSEQ v3.0 at survey level. TCRdb's copy holds only in-frame clones and misses some; the assay was immunoSEQ multiplex PCR. The sample shows about 27,000 clones, around 80% of them seen only once. Sequenced material: unsorted PBMCs, taken 3 years after starting antiretroviral therapy. The receptor source for this set is a man aged 35 to 55 with HIV.

The V and J genes are TRBV4-1 and TRBJ1-1, with D possibly being TRBD1 (5 bases). This CDR3 has 16 amino acids. The V and J ends lost 4 bases and 4 bases respectively, with 19 bases between them. From germline, CDR1 is MGHRA and CDR2 YSYEKL. The CDR3 bases are TGCGCCAGCAGCCGACCCGGAGGGGAATTAGGCACTGAAGCTTTCTTT. As protein: CASSRPGGELGTEAFF.

The rearrangement links TRBV5-1 to TRBJ2-3; the match to TRBD2 covers 11 bases. The CDR3 is 15 amino acids. CDR1 is SGHRS and CDR2 is YFSETQ in the germline V gene. V lost 3 bases and J lost 6; bases outside the gene matches: 6. CDR3 bases: TGCGCCAGCAGCTCCACTAGCGGGGGCGTCGATACGCAGTATTTT. Protein product: CASSSTSGGVDTQYF.

The rearrangement links TRBV11-3 to TRBJ2-3; weak D call: TRBD1 (5 bases). This CDR3 is built from 13 residues. Germline CDR1 SGHNT, CDR2 YENEEA. V was clipped by 2 bases and J by 4 bases, with 7 bases between them. For the CDR3, the DNA is TGTGCCAGCAGCTTATCAGGGTCAGATACGCAGTATTTT. The encoded protein is CASSLSGSDTQYF.

The V and J genes are TRBV19 and TRBJ2-3, with D possibly matching TRBD2 (6 bases). Germline CDR1 LNHDA, CDR2 SQIVND (reference sequence). CDR3 size: 16 residues. Trimming took off 4 bases at V and 10 bases at J, with 24 bases between the two ends. In nucleotides, the CDR3 is TGTGCCAGTAGTACCCGGGAGCCCCCGTCGGGAGAGGCGCAGTATTTT. Translation gives CASSTREPPSGEAQYF.

The rearrangement uses TRBV6-6 and TRBJ1-5, with a possible D match to TRBD1 (5 bases). Germline-derived CDR1 and CDR2 are MNHNY and SVGAGI (reference sequence). Trimming cost V 8 bases and J 2 bases, with 7 bases left between them. This CDR3 spans 12 amino acids. The CDR3 spells CASVTGNQPQHF. In DNA, the CDR3 is TGTGCCAGCGTGACAGGCAATCAGCCCCAGCATTTT.

V and J are TRBV28 and TRBJ2-4; D tentatively fits TRBD1 or TRBD2 (5 bases each). V lost 1 base and J 3 bases, leaving 10 bases between the germline ends. Germline lookup yields CDR1 MDHEN and CDR2 SYDVKM. This CDR3 is built from 15 residues. The CDR3 nucleotides read TGTGCCAGCAGTTTATTGGGGACGGGCAAAAACATTCAGTACTTC. Protein: CASSLLGTGKNIQYF.

The V gene is TRBV5-4, the J gene TRBJ1-6, with D possibly TRBD1 on 5 matching bases. The CDR3 contains 14 residues. CDR1 SGHNT and CDR2 YYREEE come from the germline V gene (reference sequence). Trimming pared 3 bases from V and 6 bases from J, leaving 10 bases between. The CDR3 protein is CASSWGWGNSPLHF. Written as DNA, the CDR3 is TGTGCCAGCAGCTGGGGCTGGGGTAATTCACCCCTCCACTTT. Full variable domain (rest looked up from reference TRBV5-4 and TRBJ1-6): ETGVTQSPTHLIKTRGQQVTLRCSSQSGHNTVSWYQQALGQGPQFIFQYYREEENGRGNFPPRFSGLQFPNYSSELNVNALELDDSALYLCASSWGWGNSPLHFGNGTRLTVT.

CDR3 sequence: CASSVVPSGGETQYF. The CDR3 DNA reads TGTGCCAGCAGCGTAGTCCCTAGCGGGGGAGAGACCCAGTACTTC. This chain joins TRBV9 and TRBJ2-5; 10 nucleotides match TRBD2. The V gene's germline CDR1 is SGDLS and CDR2 YYNGEE. The CDR3 length is 15 residues. V trimming: 0 bases; J trimming: 4 bases; junction bases outside the gene matches: 3.

CDR3 amino acids: CASSSHGAETQYF. CDR3 DNA sequence: TGCGCCAGCAGCTCGCACGGGGCAGAGACCCAGTACTTC. The genes are TRBV5-1 and TRBJ2-5; D possibly uses TRBD1 or TRBD2 (5 bases each). The CDR3 spans 13 residues. Trimming removed 3 bases at V and 4 bases at J, with 10 bases between. Per the germline V gene, CDR1 is SGHRS and CDR2 is YFSETQ.

The table lists this clone with a few counts. The genes are TRBV6-4 and TRBJ2-1; D possibly corresponds to TRBD1 (5 bases). The CDR3 is 14 residues long. Germline CDR1 MRHNA, CDR2 SNTAGT. V was clipped by 3 bases and J by 0 bases, with 6 bases between them. This CDR3 reads CASSEDSSYNEQFF. The CDR3 bases are TGTGCCAGCAGTGAAGACAGCTCCTACAATGAGCAGTTCTTC.

The DNA of the CDR3 is TGTGCCAGCAGTGAAGTGGCTAGCTTCTACGAGCAGTACTTC. Encoded protein: CASSEVASFYEQYF. The J gene is TRBJ2-7, the V gene TRBV6-1; a weak D match, TRBD2 (5 bases). Trimming took off 1 base at V and 3 bases at J, with 10 bases between the two ends. The CDR3 is made up of 14 amino acids. The germline V gene encodes CDR1 MNHNS and CDR2 SASEGT.

This sequence joins TRBV29-1 and TRBJ1-2; possibly TRBD1 for D (5 bases). V shed 7 bases and J shed 6 bases, with 12 bases lying between them. The CDR3 contains 11 residues. Germline loops: CDR1 SQVTM, CDR2 ANQGSEA. CDR3 amino acids: CSANGGDGYTF. The CDR3 DNA reads TGCAGCGCAAACGGGGGTGATGGCTACACCTTC.

This clone was observed once. J is TRBJ2-2 and V is TRBV7-3; TRBD2 aligns across 7 bases. The CDR3 runs 14 residues. Germline V CDR1 and CDR2: SGHTA, FQGTGA. The V and J ends lost 4 bases and 4 bases, in that order; junction bases with no gene match: 3. For the CDR3, the DNA is TGTGCCAGCAGCTCGACTAGCACCACCGGGGAGCTGTTTTTT. It encodes CASSSTSTTGELFF.

The chain carries TRBV6-1 and TRBJ1-6; no clear D. The germline CDR1 and CDR2 sequences are MNHNS and SASEGT. CDR3 length equals 15 residues. The ends were cut back, 3 bases at V and 7 bases at J, with 13 bases in the middle. The CDR3 DNA is TGTGCCAGCAGTGATAGAAGTCCTAGGAATTCACCCCTCCACTTT. Amino acid sequence: CASSDRSPRNSPLHF.

The J gene is TRBJ1-5, the V gene TRBV6-1; D ambiguous. The CDR3 totals 15 residues. V gave up 3 bases and J gave up 0 bases, with 9 bases separating them. CDR1 MNHNS and CDR2 SASEGT come from the germline V gene. The CDR3 loop is CASSDGRASNQPQHF. The CDR3 DNA follows: TGTGCCAGCAGTGACGGGAGGGCTAGCAATCAGCCCCAGCATTTT.

Note on this clone: It is likely a read error, because the conserved phenylalanine at the end of the CDR3 is missing. The limits of the CDR3 on the DNA are not certain, so only TCRdb's listed CDR3 is given. This sequence joins TRBV6-1 and TRBJ2-3; the table's D call of TRBD1 was not tested on the DNA. In germline, CDR1 is MNHNS, CDR2 SASEGT. The CDR3 is 13 amino acids long, termini counted. CDR3 residues: CASSELRDTRPTS.

This clone was counted once. This chain's CDR3 is CASMVGTSLGEQFF. CDR3 DNA sequence: TGTGCCAGTATGGTCGGGACTAGCTTGGGTGAGCAGTTCTTC. The genes are TRBV19 and TRBJ2-1; 9 nucleotides line up with TRBD2. The CDR3 loop spans 14 amino acids. Germline V CDR1 and CDR2: LNHDA, SQIVND (reference sequence). With V trimmed by 7 bases and J by 9 bases, 10 bases remained unmatched.